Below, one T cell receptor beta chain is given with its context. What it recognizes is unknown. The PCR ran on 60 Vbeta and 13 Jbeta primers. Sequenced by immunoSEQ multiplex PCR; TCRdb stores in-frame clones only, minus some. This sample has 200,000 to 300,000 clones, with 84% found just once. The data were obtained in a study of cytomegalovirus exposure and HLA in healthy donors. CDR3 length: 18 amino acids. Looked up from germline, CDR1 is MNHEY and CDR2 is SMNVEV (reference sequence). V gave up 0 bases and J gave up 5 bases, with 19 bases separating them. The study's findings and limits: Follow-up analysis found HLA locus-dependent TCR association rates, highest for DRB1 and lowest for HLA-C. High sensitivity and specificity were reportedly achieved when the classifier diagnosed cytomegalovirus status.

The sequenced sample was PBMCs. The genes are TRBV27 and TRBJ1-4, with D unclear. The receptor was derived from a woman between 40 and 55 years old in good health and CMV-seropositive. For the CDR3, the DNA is TGTGCCAGCAGTTTATCGTACAGCCCCACAGTAAAGAATGAAAAACTGTTTTTT. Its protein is CASSLSYSPTVKNEKLFF.